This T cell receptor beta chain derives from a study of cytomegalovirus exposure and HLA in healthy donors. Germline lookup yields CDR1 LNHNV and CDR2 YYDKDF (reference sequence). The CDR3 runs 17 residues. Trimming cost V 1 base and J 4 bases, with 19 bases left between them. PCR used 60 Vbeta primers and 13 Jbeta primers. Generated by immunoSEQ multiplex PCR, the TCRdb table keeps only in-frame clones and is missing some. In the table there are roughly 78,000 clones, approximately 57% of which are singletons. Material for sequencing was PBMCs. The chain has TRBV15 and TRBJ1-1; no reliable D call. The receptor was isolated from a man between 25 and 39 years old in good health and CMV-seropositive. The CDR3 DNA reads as TGTGCCACCAGCAGAGGAGTGGGGAGAGAGCAATTCACTGAAGCTTTCTTT. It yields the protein CATSRGVGREQFTEAFF.